This T cell receptor gamma chain appears in the sequencing data of a study of Vδ1+ human thymocytes (dated by TCRdb to between 2017 and 2018). The study in broad terms: As a data resource, the study described the mRNA-level TRG and TRD CDR3 repertoires of highly purified Vdelta1+ thymocytes obtained from young children. Validation of the multiplex-based CDR3 amplicon strategy against 5'RACE-based CDR3 amplicon generation methods had been performed previously. The research as a whole found: In contrast to oligoclonal peripheral blood repertoires, thymic TRG and TRD repertoires appeared to be highly polyclonal with Gaussian CDR3 length distributions. Even though sort purity was high, approximately 21% of thymic TRD sequences were Vdelta2 (and few were Vdelta3), which was not the case for the peripheral blood Vdelta1+ controls. Many TRG clonotypes were shared between donors (up to about 6.9x10^3), whereas TRD repertoires were essentially private (max roughly 120 shared). Because unexpected Vdelta2 sequences could lead to misinterpretation of bulk repertoire data, the authors recommended using highly purified populations and validating at the single-cell level. Donors did not cluster by age or sex, so the analyses were not stratified by age or sex.

This clone appeared a single time. The antigen this receptor binds is unknown. Nothing much larger sits one base from this clone, and base qualities are not available. A solitary read yields weak support. The sample has other DNA sequences that encode this CDR3 too. The CDR3 measures 13 amino acids from cysteine to phenylalanine. The only DNA kept is the CDR3, 39 bases in frame from the first base. The germline V and J ends show losses of 0 bases and 5 bases respectively, and no gene match explains 4 bases of the junction. The germline V gene provides CDR1 EGSNGY and CDR2 YDSYNSKV. RNA extraction was carried out with the RNeasy mini kit, and reverse transcription was then done using Superscript III. To generate the CDR3 amplicons, a multiplex PCR was run using pooled V-gene forward primers together with a constant-region reverse primer that carried Illumina adaptor overhangs. After gel purification, amplicons were indexed with Nextera index primers over roughly 8 extra PCR cycles and were then purified with AMPure XP beads. Sequencing of libraries was performed on an Illumina MiSeq using paired-end 250 bp reads, dual indexing and a roughly 21% PhiX spike-in. Concerning the study's data processing: FastQC was used to quality check the reads, while ea-utils fastq-join merged the TRG read pairs. IMGT/HighV-QUEST was used to annotate the sequences, only productive sequences with an unambiguous V-gene assignment were kept, and clonotypes were defined as sequences sharing an identical CDR3 sequence. For downstream analysis, the tools were VDJtools 1.1.1, tcR 2.2.3, Treemap and vegan Shannon diversity in R 3.4.4. With CATT, TCRdb called clones again from the public reads; duplicate DNA rows were later joined. V and J calls and clone size were set by TCRdb, not the authors. Recorded for this sample are approximately 8,500 gamma-chain clones; 56% of them occurred a single time. The ten largest clones add up to approximately 1.5% of the sample.

Thymic samples were depleted of alphabeta T cells, then CD3+ TCRVdelta1+ TCRVdelta2- thymocytes were FACS-sorted. A purity of about 97% to 99.6% was achieved for sorted Vdelta1+ thymocytes. The thymic specimens were obtained from several paediatric patients, aged roughly 5 days to 15 months, who were having corrective cardiac surgery. After the thymic tissue was dispersed, mononuclear cells were isolated using a Histopaque-1077 density gradient. Staining used anti-TCRVdelta1 clone TS8.2, anti-TCRVdelta2 clone B6, anti-CD3 clone HIT3a and anti-TCRalphabeta clone IP26 antibodies. The V gene is TRGV2 and the J gene is TRGJ1 or TRGJ2. The J gene, absent from TCRdb, was called here by matching the DNA to germline. The receptor comes from a girl less than two years old who had congenital heart surgery. Specimen: Vdelta1+ gamma-delta thymocytes from the thymus. The cell subset or site label, read with the paper, signifies: FACS-sorted CD3+ TCRalphabeta- TCRVdelta1+ TCRVdelta2- thymocytes. The CDR3 region has the sequence CATWDGRHYKKLF. The DNA sequence is TGTGCCACCTGGGACGGGCGACATTATAAGAAACTCTTT.